The 16 T cell receptor beta chains below were found in one sample sequenced in a study of cytomegalovirus exposure and HLA in healthy donors. The PCR ran on 60 Vbeta and 13 Jbeta primers. Profiling relied on immunoSEQ multiplex PCR, and the TCRdb table lists in-frame clones only, not all of them. Found here are 55,000 to 80,000 clones, about 75% of them singletons; the top ten hold 7% to 9.5%. Source material: PBMCs. The receptors derive from a woman aged 30 to 39 in good health and CMV-seropositive.

The rearrangement uses TRBV6-4 and TRBJ1-4, with 7 bases aligning to TRBD1. Germline assignment: CDR1 MRHNA and CDR2 SNTAGT. V dropped 3 bases and J dropped 10; count of bases not matched to a gene: 11. The CDR3 has 15 amino acids. The CDR3 nucleotides are TGTGCCAGCAGTGATTCACAGGGGAATTTCCGAAAACTGTTTTTT. It is translated as CASSDSQGNFRKLFF.

V usage is TRBV2 and J usage is TRBJ2-1; 8 bases match TRBD2. This CDR3 is built from 15 residues. Germline lookup yields CDR1 SNHLY and CDR2 FYNNEI. After removal of 3 bases from V and 5 bases from J, the junction contained 6 bases not matched to a gene. The CDR3 region is CASSESGRGHNEQFF. In DNA, the CDR3 is TGTGCCAGCAGTGAGAGCGGGAGAGGGCACAATGAGCAGTTCTTC.

This chain links TRBV2 with TRBJ1-1; maybe TRBD1 (5 bases). The CDR3 has 11 residues. Trimming removed 6 bases at V and 7 bases at J, with 9 bases between. The germline CDR1 and CDR2 sequences are SNHLY and FYNNEI. CDR3 amino acids: CASSPGCEAFF. The CDR3 DNA is TGTGCCAGCAGCCCAGGGTGTGAAGCTTTCTTT.

The genes are TRBV6-1 and TRBJ2-1; D might be TRBD2 (5 bases). The germline gives CDR1 MNHNS, CDR2 SASEGT. Trimming took off 6 bases at V and 5 bases at J, with 5 bases between the two ends. The CDR3 length is 11 residues. CDR3 nucleotide sequence: TGTGCCAGCAGGCGGGACAATGAGCAGTTCTTC. This gives the protein CASRRDNEQFF.

This clone was counted once. CDR3 sequence: CASSRGGNQPQHF. The CDR3 DNA sequence: TGTGCCAGTAGTAGAGGGGGAAATCAGCCCCAGCATTTT. The chain couples TRBV19 to TRBJ1-5, with D possibly being TRBD1 (6 bases). Germline lookup yields CDR1 LNHDA and CDR2 SQIVND (reference sequence). The CDR3 sequence is 13 residues long. Trimming removed 4 bases from V and 4 bases from J, with 8 bases in between.

The V call is TRBV7-2, the J call TRBJ2-1; perhaps TRBD1 as D (6 bases). The CDR3 spans 14 residues. From germline, CDR1 is SGHTA and CDR2 FQGNSA. Between the trimmed V and J ends, which lost 2 bases and 9 bases, there was a span of 14 bases. The CDR3 reads CASSLRPGGSEQFF. Here the CDR3 DNA reads TGTGCCAGCAGCTTACGTCCTGGGGGCAGTGAGCAGTTCTTC.

CDR3 region: CASSVVGRANTGELFF. The CDR3 DNA reads as TGTGCCAGCAGCGTAGTCGGGAGGGCCAACACCGGGGAGCTGTTTTTT. The V gene is TRBV9, the J gene TRBJ2-2; the match to TRBD2 covers 8 bases. V lost 0 bases to trimming and J lost 2 bases; unmatched junction nucleotides: 3. Germline V gene sequence: CDR1 SGDLS, CDR2 YYNGEE. The CDR3 totals 16 residues.

The chain uses TRBV4-1 and TRBJ2-6, with D perhaps matching TRBD1 (5 bases). The CDR3 has 15 residues. V lost 6 bases and J 0 bases, leaving 9 bases between the germline ends. Germline CDR1 reads MGHRA; CDR2 reads YSYEKL. The CDR3 bases are TGCGCCAGCAGACTACAGGTCTCTGGGGCCAACGTCCTGACTTTC. It codes for CASRLQVSGANVLTF.

The V and J genes are TRBV4-2 and TRBJ1-5, with D unclear. V dropped 0 bases and J dropped 3 bases, with 9 bases sitting between them. The CDR3 sequence is 15 residues long. The V gene's germline CDR1 is LGHNA and CDR2 YNFKEQ. The CDR3 reads CASSQDQGVNQPQHF. The CDR3 DNA sequence: TGTGCCAGCAGCCAAGATCAAGGAGTCAATCAGCCCCAGCATTTT.

With regard to this clone: The junction differs from germline at one of its ends, possibly a read error. The chain employs TRBV28 and TRBJ2-7; 7 nucleotides line up with TRBD1. This CDR3 contains 11 residues. Germline CDR1 reads MDHEN; CDR2 reads SYDVKM. Here the CDR3 reads CASSSDRAPNF. The CDR3 nucleotides are TGTGCCAGCAGTTCTGACAGGGCCCCCAACTTC.

V usage is TRBV27 and J usage is TRBJ2-2; the match to TRBD2 covers 15 bases. The CDR3 sequence is 17 residues long. Germline loops: CDR1 MNHEY, CDR2 SMNVEV (reference sequence). Trimming took 5 bases from V and 5 from J; bases not matched to a gene: 6. CDR3 nucleotide sequence: TGTGCCAGCAGTGGAATGGGACTAGCGGGAGGTACCGGGGAGCTGTTTTTT. It yields the protein CASSGMGLAGGTGELFF.

This rearrangement joins TRBV2 to TRBJ1-5; perhaps TRBD1 as D (6 bases). The CDR3 totals 15 residues. The V end lost 3 bases, the J end lost 6 bases, and 15 bases lay between the germline ends. The germline V gene has CDR1 SNHLY and CDR2 FYNNEI. CDR3 protein: CASSDQGMIGQPQHF. The CDR3 DNA sequence: TGTGCCAGCAGTGATCAGGGGATGATCGGTCAGCCCCAGCATTTT. Filled out from reference TRBV2 and TRBJ1-5, the complete variable domain reads EPEVTQTPSHQVTQMGQEVILRCVPISNHLYFYWYRQILGQKVEFLVSFYNNEISEKSEIFDDQFSVERPDGSNFTLKIRSTKLEDSAMYFCASSDQGMIGQPQHFGDGTRLSIL.

The chain combines TRBV27 with TRBJ2-5, with 9 bases aligning to TRBD2. Looked up from germline, CDR1 is MNHEY and CDR2 is SMNVEV (reference sequence). This CDR3 is 19 amino acids long. The V and J ends lost 6 bases and 7 bases, in that order; junction bases with no gene match: 24. CDR3 bases: TGTGCCAGCAGATCGCCCCTAGGGGCTAGCGGGGACGGGAGGGTGACCCAGTACTTC. This gives the protein CASRSPLGASGDGRVTQYF.

The chain links TRBV6-1 to TRBJ2-2, with D perhaps matching TRBD1 (5 bases). The germline CDR1 and CDR2 sequences are MNHNS and SASEGT. The V gene lost 1 base and the J gene lost 6 bases, with 12 bases spanning the gap. The CDR3 is 15 amino acids. CDR3 nucleotides: TGTGCCAGCAGTGAAGGGGGCCTCCGGGCCGGGGAGCTGTTTTTT. Translated: CASSEGGLRAGELFF.

This clone was found a few times. The genes are TRBV2 and TRBJ1-2, with 8 bases lining up with TRBD1. The J segment lost 2 bases and the V segment lost 4 bases, leaving 6 bases of the junction unmatched. The germline V gene encodes CDR1 SNHLY and CDR2 FYNNEI. This CDR3 contains 15 residues. CDR3: CASSASQGANYGYTF. The CDR3 DNA is TGTGCCAGCAGTGCATCTCAGGGGGCAAACTATGGCTACACCTTC. Full variable domain (outside the CDR3, taken from reference TRBV2 and TRBJ1-2): EPEVTQTPSHQVTQMGQEVILRCVPISNHLYFYWYRQILGQKVEFLVSFYNNEISEKSEIFDDQFSVERPDGSNFTLKIRSTKLEDSAMYFCASSASQGANYGYTFGSGTRLTVV.

The sample holds a few counts of this clone. V is TRBV29-1 and J is TRBJ2-7, with TRBD2 identical over 13 bases. V lost 6 bases and J lost 5; bases outside the gene matches: 7. The CDR3 length is 14 residues. Germline values: CDR1 SQVTM, CDR2 ANQGSEA. CDR3 region: CSVQTSGRNHEQYF. In DNA, the CDR3 is TGCAGCGTCCAGACTAGCGGGAGGAACCACGAGCAGTACTTC.